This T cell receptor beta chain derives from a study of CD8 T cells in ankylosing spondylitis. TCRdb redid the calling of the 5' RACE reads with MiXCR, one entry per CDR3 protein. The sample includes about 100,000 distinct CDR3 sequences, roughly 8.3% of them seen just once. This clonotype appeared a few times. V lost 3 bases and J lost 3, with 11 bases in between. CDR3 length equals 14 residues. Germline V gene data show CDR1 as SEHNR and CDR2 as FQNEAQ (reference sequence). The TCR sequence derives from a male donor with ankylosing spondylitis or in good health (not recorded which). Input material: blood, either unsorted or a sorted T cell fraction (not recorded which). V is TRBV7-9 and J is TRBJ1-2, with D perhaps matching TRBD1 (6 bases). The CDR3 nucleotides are TGTGCCAGCAGCTTGGCAGGGGCAGACTATGGCTACACCTTC. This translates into CASSLAGADYGYTF.